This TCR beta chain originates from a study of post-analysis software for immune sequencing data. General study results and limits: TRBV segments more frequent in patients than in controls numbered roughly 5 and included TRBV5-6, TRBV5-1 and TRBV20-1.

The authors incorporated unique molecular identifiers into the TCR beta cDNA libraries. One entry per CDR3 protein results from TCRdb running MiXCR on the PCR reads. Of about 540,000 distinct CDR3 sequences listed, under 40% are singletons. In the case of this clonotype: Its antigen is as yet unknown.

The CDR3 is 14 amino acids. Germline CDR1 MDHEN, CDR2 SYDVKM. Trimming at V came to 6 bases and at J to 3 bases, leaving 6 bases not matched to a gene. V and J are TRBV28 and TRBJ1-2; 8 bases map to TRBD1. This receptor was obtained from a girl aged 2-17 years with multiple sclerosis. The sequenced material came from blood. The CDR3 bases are TGTGCCAGCAGCGGGACAGGTTACGACTATGGCTACACCTTC. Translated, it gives CASSGTGYDYGYTF.